The source of this T cell receptor (beta chain) is a study of cytotoxic CD8 clonotypes in ibrutinib-treated CLL (dated by TCRdb to the early 2020s). About the investigation overall: In this cohort, approximately 15 patients were treatment-naive and under 13 were relapsed/refractory, while around 18 had unmutated IGHV. Responses were partial in approximately 24 patients and complete in 2; after median about 5.5 years follow-up, about 14 stayed in remission and roughly twelve progressed. The response samples were drawn at a median of approximately twelve months into treatment, with a range of roughly 6 to 40 months. On average, each sample yielded 250,000 to 300,000 productive templates and 94,082 productive rearrangements. Longitudinal samples were available for about 30% of the 86 trial participants. Cryopreserved peripheral blood mononuclear cells were obtained prior to treatment, at the time of response, and at either disease progression or sustained remission. Patients were still on ibrutinib when every remission and progressive disease sample was collected. Findings and caveats that apply to the study as a whole: Clonality rose at ibrutinib response, remained stable during sustained remission, and dropped back toward baseline at progression. Sampling times were not matched between sustained-remission and progressing patients, and lymph node repertoires were not studied. At baseline, clonality was higher than in age-matched healthy donors and showed a strong correlation with circulating CD8+ T-cell counts. Public clonotypes were rare and either shrank or stayed stable during treatment, and the rise in clonality at ibrutinib response reflected expansion of private clonotypes.

A MiSeq instrument was used for deep resolution sequencing, which targeted depths ranging from 1 in 1 million up to 1 in 200,000 T cells, with coverage averaging 10x for each clonotype. TCR beta libraries were generated with the immunoSEQ hsTCRB Kit. Processing in the source paper ran as follows. Data were analyzed with ImmunoSEQ Data Assistant and ImmunoSEQ Analyzer, with V, D and J genes assigned per IMGT definitions. Clonality, with values ranging from 0 to 1, was calculated as one minus the normalized Shannon entropy of productive rearrangement frequencies. Only overrepresented clonotypes making up at least 0.05% of each patient's repertoire were included in the public clonotype analysis. Thirteen age-matched healthy donor repertoires from immuneACCESS were used as controls for clonality. Imported from immuneACCESS, the table was reduced by TCRdb to in-frame sequences with V and J called. These copies leave out some clones; in studies compared against another copy, an unresolved V gene accounts for under half, and the cause of the remainder is not known. D and trimming come from the DNA, and the V and J calls and clone size come from that table. This sample has approximately 350,000 clones in its table, and over 55% of those were observed once. The ten biggest clones cover just under 6.5% of the sample.

Relative to germline, V is 1 base shorter and J is 5 bases shorter, with 27 bases between their ends. According to the germline V gene, CDR1 reads SGHDN and CDR2 reads FVKESK. Measured from the cysteine to the phenylalanine, the CDR3 is 20 residues long. Only the CDR3 DNA is retained, 60 bases long and in frame from the first base. Points on this clone: What this receptor recognizes is not known. It has no much larger one-base neighbor in the sample; base qualities were not kept.

Approximately 2 micrograms of genomic DNA were extracted from cryopreserved PBMCs for TCR beta library preparation. Longitudinal blood samples from CLL patients receiving ibrutinib monotherapy were subjected to high-throughput TCR beta sequencing. The patients took part in an open-label, single-center phase 2 trial of ibrutinib monotherapy. This material consisted of PBMCs, taken after 36 months of ibrutinib treatment. This TCR came from a human donor with chronic lymphocytic leukemia. The sequence is built from TRBV14 and TRBJ2-1; no D gene is confidently identified. The CDR3 has the sequence CASSQVWILPVLPLNNEQFF. The bases read TGTGCCAGCAGCCAAGTCTGGATATTACCAGTGTTGCCCCTAAACAATGAGCAGTTCTTC.